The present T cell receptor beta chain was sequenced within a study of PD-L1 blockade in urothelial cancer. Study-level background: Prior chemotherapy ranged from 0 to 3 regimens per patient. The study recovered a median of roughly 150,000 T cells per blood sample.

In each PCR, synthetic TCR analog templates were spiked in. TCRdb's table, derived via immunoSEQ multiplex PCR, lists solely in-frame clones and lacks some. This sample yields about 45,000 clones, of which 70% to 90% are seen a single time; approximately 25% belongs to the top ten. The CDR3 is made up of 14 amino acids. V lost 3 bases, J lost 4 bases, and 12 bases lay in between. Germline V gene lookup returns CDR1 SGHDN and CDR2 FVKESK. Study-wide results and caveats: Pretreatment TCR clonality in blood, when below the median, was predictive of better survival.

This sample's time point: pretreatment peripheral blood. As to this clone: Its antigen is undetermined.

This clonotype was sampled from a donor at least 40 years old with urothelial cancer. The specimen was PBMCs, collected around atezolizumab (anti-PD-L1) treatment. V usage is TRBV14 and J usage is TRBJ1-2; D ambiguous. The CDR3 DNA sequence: TGTGCCAGCAGCCAGGTGCGGGCCCTCTATGGCTACACCTTC. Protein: CASSQVRALYGYTF.